This entry lists 29 T cell receptor beta chains sequenced from one sample in a study of cytomegalovirus exposure and HLA in healthy donors. PCR was performed using 60 Vbeta and 13 Jbeta primers. Clones were sequenced by immunoSEQ multiplex PCR, and TCRdb holds only the in-frame ones, with some missing. The table lists tens of thousands of clones. The sample consisted of PBMCs. These receptors came from a girl aged 10-17 years in good health and CMV-seropositive.

The J gene is TRBJ2-5, the V gene TRBV18; maybe TRBD1 (6 bases). The germline gives CDR1 KGHSH, CDR2 LQKENI. V shed 3 bases and J shed 2 bases, with 10 bases lying between them. This CDR3 contains 14 residues. The CDR3 nucleotides are TGTGCCAGCTCACCGGACAGTTCGCAAGAGACCCAGTACTTC. Translation gives CASSPDSSQETQYF.

As concerns this clone: An end of the junction does not agree with germline; a read error may underlie this. V and J are TRBV7-2 and TRBJ2-1; no reliable D call. This CDR3 spans 15 amino acids. Germline assignment: CDR1 SGHTA and CDR2 FQGNSA. DNA for the CDR3: TGTGCCAGCAGCTCCCACGGTAGCTCCGACAATGAGCAGTTCTTC. Its protein product is CASSSHGSSDNEQFF.

The chain employs TRBV5-4 and TRBJ1-5; 8 nucleotides match TRBD1. The V gene end was trimmed by 1 base and the J gene end by 2 bases; junction bases not matched to a gene: 5. The CDR3 is 16 amino acids. Germline V CDR1 and CDR2: SGHNT, YYREEE (reference sequence). CDR3 nucleotide sequence: TGTGCCAGCAGCTTGTTGGCAGGGGGCGGCAATCAGCCCCAGCATTTT. This gives the protein CASSLLAGGGNQPQHF.

This sequence joins TRBV7-3 and TRBJ1-1; possible D gene TRBD1, 6 bases. Germline V CDR1 and CDR2: SGHTA, FQGTGA. V was clipped by 4 bases and J by 1 base, with 10 bases between them. CDR3 size: 14 residues. The CDR3 region has the DNA TGTGCCAGCAGCTCGGGACAAACGAACACTGAAGCTTTCTTT. It yields the protein CASSSGQTNTEAFF.

The chain recombines TRBV2 with TRBJ1-1; D is unclear. Germline CDR1 and CDR2: SNHLY and FYNNEI. V was trimmed by 1 base and J by 5 bases, leaving 14 bases between them. The CDR3 is 15 amino acids. The CDR3 coding sequence is TGTGCCAGCAGTGAAGGAGGTACGGGAGAGACTGAAGCTTTCTTT. Its protein product is CASSEGGTGETEAFF.

V gene TRBV18 combines with J gene TRBJ1-1; 8 bases line up with TRBD1. The CDR3 is made up of 17 amino acids. The germline CDR1 and CDR2 sequences are KGHSH and LQKENI. V trimming: 0 bases; J trimming: 4 bases; junction bases outside the gene matches: 10. The CDR3 DNA reads as TGTGCCAGCTCACCACCGCTGGGGACAGGTAAAGCCACTGAAGCTTTCTTT. It is translated as CASSPPLGTGKATEAFF.

For this clone: The identical CDR3 is also encoded by other nucleotide sequences in the sample. The V gene is TRBV6-5, the J gene TRBJ1-1; D gene uncertain. There are 13 residues in the CDR3. Germline lookup yields CDR1 MNHEY and CDR2 SVGAGI. V lost 4 bases and J lost 1, with 7 bases in between. CDR3 sequence reads: CASSSPGNTEAFF. As DNA, the CDR3 is TGTGCCAGCAGTTCACCGGGGAACACTGAAGCTTTCTTT.

This chain uses TRBV6-5 with TRBJ1-3; TRBD1 agrees at 9 bases. The V segment lost 8 bases and the J segment 4 bases; nucleotides outside the gene matches: 9. This CDR3 spans 15 amino acids. Germline CDR1 is MNHEY and CDR2 is SVGAGI. The CDR3 DNA reads as TGTGCCAGCGCGGTCGGGACAGGGAAAGGAAACACCATATATTTT. The encoded protein is CASAVGTGKGNTIYF.

This chain connects TRBV15 to TRBJ1-2; maybe TRBD1 (5 bases). Germline CDR1 reads LNHNV; CDR2 reads YYDKDF (reference sequence). This CDR3 is built from 16 residues. Trimming removed 0 bases at V and 4 bases at J, with 15 bases between. The CDR3 reads CATSRDRQGGVYGYTF. CDR3 in DNA: TGTGCCACCAGCAGAGATAGGCAGGGTGGGGTCTATGGCTACACCTTC.

The chain couples TRBV29-1 to TRBJ2-7; D unresolved. This CDR3 is 13 amino acids long. V dropped 6 bases and J dropped 1 base, with 13 bases sitting between them. The germline CDR1 and CDR2 sequences are SQVTM and ANQGSEA. CDR3 DNA: TGCAGCGTCCATCACACAGAGTCCTACGAGCAGTACTTC. This translates into CSVHHTESYEQYF.

The chain carries TRBV18 and TRBJ1-2; D remains unclear. This CDR3 region has 13 residues. V was pared by 3 bases and J by 8 bases, with 13 bases between. Germline CDR1 reads KGHSH; CDR2 reads LQKENI. The CDR3 region is CASSPSRVRGYTF. The CDR3 bases are TGTGCCAGCTCACCGTCGCGGGTTCGGGGCTACACCTTC.

The rearrangement joins TRBV12-5 to TRBJ1-5, with TRBD1 identical over 9 bases. V was pared by 5 bases and J by 4 bases, with 6 bases of the junction left unmatched. The CDR3 sequence is 15 residues long. Germline V CDR1 and CDR2: LGHNT, FRNRAP. CDR3 nucleotides: TGTGCTAGTGGTGACGGACAGGGGCGGAATCAGCCCCAGCATTTT. It yields the protein CASGDGQGRNQPQHF.

The genes are TRBV6-1 and TRBJ1-1; 8 bases fit TRBD1. Germline V gives CDR1 MNHNS, CDR2 SASEGT. Losses at the gene ends were 0 bases for V and 4 bases for J; bases not matched to a gene: 7. CDR3 length: 16 residues. The CDR3 DNA follows: TGTGCCAGCAGTGAAGCGCGCCAGGGGGCTGGCACTGAAGCTTTCTTT. Translation: CASSEARQGAGTEAFF.

The rearrangement joins TRBV5-8 to TRBJ2-6; D is unclear. This CDR3 has 15 amino acids. Trimming pared 2 bases from V and 4 bases from J, leaving 10 bases between. CDR1 is SGHTS, CDR2 YDEGEE, per germline. The CDR3 DNA is TGTGCCAGCAGCTTTCGTAAAGCGGGGGCCAACGTCCTGACTTTC. Translating gives CASSFRKAGANVLTF.

V is TRBV18 and J is TRBJ1-4; D not certain. There are 14 residues in the CDR3. The V end was cut by 2 bases, the J end by 4 bases, with 8 bases between. The germline gives CDR1 KGHSH, CDR2 LQKENI. CDR3 in amino acids: CASSPSGINEKLFF. The CDR3 bases are TGTGCCAGCTCACCATCGGGGATTAATGAAAAACTGTTTTTT.

The gene calls are TRBV12-5 and TRBJ2-3; 11 bases match TRBD2. The CDR3 has 14 amino acids. CDR1 and CDR2 (germline): LGHNT, FRNRAP. With 1 base clipped from V and 11 bases from J, the junction kept 5 bases outside the gene matches. The CDR3 reads CASGLGLAGRGQYF. CDR3 DNA: TGTGCTAGTGGTTTGGGACTAGCGGGAAGGGGGCAGTATTTT.

The J gene is TRBJ1-4, the V gene TRBV30; D is unclear. The CDR3 has 15 amino acids. V was cut by 2 bases and J by 1 base, with 11 bases left in between. CDR1 is GTSNPN, CDR2 SVGIG, per germline (reference sequence). DNA of the CDR3: TGTGCCTGGAGTCTTTCGGGATTAACTAATGAAAAACTGTTTTTT. Encoded protein: CAWSLSGLTNEKLFF.

J is TRBJ2-7 and V is TRBV7-2; TRBD2 matches at 10 bases. V lost 1 base, J lost 5 bases, and 2 bases stayed unmatched. CDR1 and CDR2 from the germline V gene are SGHTA and FQGNSA. The CDR3 extends over 14 amino acids. CDR3 coding DNA: TGTGCCAGCAGCTTAGTAGCGGGGGGCGACGAGCAGTACGTC. This codes for CASSLVAGGDEQYV.

The genes are TRBV6-7 and TRBJ1-1; D is unclear. TRBV6-7 is identified as an open reading frame with a role that is uncertain. The CDR3 contains 12 residues. V was shortened by 7 bases and J by 7 bases, with 13 bases between the two germline ends. In DNA, the CDR3 is TGTGCCAGCATCAAACCAATACTTGAAGCTTTCTTT. Its protein product is CASIKPILEAFF.

The chain links TRBV11-2 to TRBJ2-2; D possibly corresponds to TRBD1 (6 bases). Germline-derived CDR1 and CDR2 are SGHAT and FQNNGV. This CDR3 is built from 16 residues. V lost 5 bases, J lost 5 bases, and 18 bases lay in between. The CDR3 nucleotides are TGTGCCAGCAGCCAAGTGTTCCGGACAGCTACCGGGGAGCTGTTTTTT. Residues: CASSQVFRTATGELFF.

The chain couples TRBV14 to TRBJ2-5; TRBD1 matches at 8 bases. CDR3 size: 14 residues. CDR1 and CDR2 from the germline V gene are SGHDN and FVKESK. V lost 2 bases and J lost 4; bases outside the gene matches: 3. CDR3: CASSQQGARETQYF. The CDR3 DNA reads TGTGCCAGCAGCCAACAGGGGGCACGAGAGACCCAGTACTTC. Together with reference TRBV14 and TRBJ2-5, the CDR3 gives the full variable domain: EAGVTQFPSHSVIEKGQTVTLRCDPISGHDNLYWYRRVMGKEIKFLLHFVKESKQDESGMPNNRFLAERTGGTYSTLKVQPAELEDSGVYFCASSQQGARETQYFGPGTRLLVL.

The rearrangement links TRBV5-1 to TRBJ1-4, with D perhaps TRBD1 (6 bases). The CDR3 loop spans 14 amino acids. Germline V lookup: CDR1 SGHRS, CDR2 YFSETQ. V lost 4 bases and J lost 8, with 15 bases in between. This chain's CDR3 is CASSLQGGQEKLFF. The CDR3 region has the DNA TGCGCCAGCAGCCTTCAAGGGGGACAAGAAAAACTGTTTTTT. Combining the CDR3 with reference TRBV5-1 and TRBJ1-4 gives the whole variable domain KAGVTQTPRYLIKTRGQQVTLSCSPISGHRSVSWYQQTPGQGLQFLFEYFSETQRNKGNFPGRFSGRQFSNSRSEMNVSTLELGDSALYLCASSLQGGQEKLFFGSGTQLSVL.

This chain's CDR3 is CASSLGGSGNIQYF. The CDR3 DNA reads TGTGCCAGCAGTTTGGGGGGGAGTGGAAACATTCAGTACTTC. This chain links TRBV27 with TRBJ2-4, with 7 bases lining up with TRBD2. Germline V gene sequence: CDR1 MNHEY, CDR2 SMNVEV (reference sequence). The length of the CDR3 is 14 residues. V was clipped by 3 bases and J by 6 bases; unmatched bases: 5.

The J gene is TRBJ2-2, the V gene TRBV9; D ambiguous. V lost 1 base, J lost 8 bases, and 6 bases lay in between. Germline CDR1 is SGDLS and CDR2 is YYNGEE. This CDR3 region has 12 residues. The CDR3 spells CASSVSVGELFF. CDR3 sequence (DNA): TGTGCCAGCAGCGTATCAGTAGGGGAGCTGTTTTTT.

The chain joins TRBV4-3 to TRBJ2-3; 7 bases are a match to TRBD2. This CDR3 has 16 residues. Germline CDR1 is LGHNA and CDR2 is YSLEER. With 4 bases clipped from V and 2 bases from J, the junction kept 9 bases outside the gene matches. CDR3 protein: CASSPRGDGLTDTQYF. In DNA form, the CDR3 reads TGCGCCAGCAGCCCCCGGGGGGATGGCCTCACAGATACGCAGTATTTT.

J is TRBJ2-7 and V is TRBV6-5, with 7 positions matching TRBD2. This CDR3 has 14 residues. The trim removed 4 bases at V and 4 bases at J, leaving 7 bases unmatched. Germline V CDR1 and CDR2: MNHEY, SVGAGI. The CDR3 protein is CASSSSGAGYEQYF. The CDR3 DNA reads as TGTGCCAGCAGTTCCTCAGGAGCGGGATACGAGCAGTACTTC.

The rearrangement joins TRBV28 to TRBJ2-1; D not certain. CDR1 is MDHEN, CDR2 SYDVKM, per germline. V was cut by 5 bases and J by 0 bases, with 8 bases left in between. The CDR3 consists of 14 residues. The CDR3 coding sequence is TGTGCCAGCAGTCCGTTGCGCTCCTACAATGAGCAGTTCTTC. This gives the protein CASSPLRSYNEQFF.

The J gene is TRBJ2-5, the V gene TRBV2, with a tentative D call TRBD2 (5 bases). Germline V gene data show CDR1 as SNHLY and CDR2 as FYNNEI. The CDR3 is made up of 13 amino acids. With 6 bases removed from V and 5 bases from J, the gap between germline ends came to 13 bases. CDR3 amino acids: CASSGLSGETQYF. The CDR3 nucleotides read TGTGCCAGCAGCGGACTCTCGGGGGAGACCCAGTACTTC.

This chain joins TRBV13 and TRBJ1-1; 9 positions agree with TRBD1. The CDR3 has 15 amino acids. The junction had 9 bases not matched to a gene; V was cut back by 5 bases and J by 5 bases. Germline V CDR1 and CDR2: PRHDT, FYEKMQ (reference sequence). CDR3 region: CASSPGTGPGTEAFF. For the CDR3, the DNA is TGTGCCAGCAGCCCAGGGACAGGGCCGGGGACTGAAGCTTTCTTT.